The 5 T cell receptor beta chains presented below share a single source sample, sequenced in a study of CD8+ T cells in alopecia areata. Reverse transcribed after extraction, RNA yielded cDNA as the sequencing template. Repertoires were generated with immunoSEQ multiplex PCR, while TCRdb's copy carries only in-frame clones and drops some. The table has over 150,000 clones, just under 60% seen once. The sequencing used CD4+ T cells sorted from blood, collected at week 0. The source of these receptors is a human donor with alopecia areata.

The count of this clone is one. The rearrangement uses TRBV4-2 and TRBJ2-7; 12 bases are a match to TRBD1. CDR1 and CDR2 (germline): LGHNA, YNFKEQ. V trimming: 4 bases; J trimming: 7 bases; junction bases outside the gene matches: 5. The CDR3 has 14 residues. The CDR3 protein is CASSPGQGAEEQYF. The CDR3 DNA reads as TGTGCCAGCAGCCCGGGACAGGGGGCGGAGGAGCAGTACTTC.

The rearrangement uses TRBV15 and TRBJ2-5; no definite D call. The CDR3 length is 15 residues. From germline, CDR1 is LNHNV and CDR2 YYDKDF (reference sequence). Trimming removed 5 bases from V and 1 base from J, with 14 bases in between. The CDR3 spells CATSPPRWVQETQYF. The CDR3 bases are TGTGCCACCAGCCCGCCTCGTTGGGTCCAAGAGACCCAGTACTTC.

The chain is built from TRBV18 and TRBJ2-3, with 8 bases matching TRBD1. CDR3 size: 15 residues. V was clipped by 1 base and J by 1 base; unmatched bases: 1. The germline V gene encodes CDR1 KGHSH and CDR2 LQKENI. The CDR3 sequence is CASSPRDRRTDTQYF. The DNA for the CDR3 is TGTGCCAGCTCACCACGGGACAGGCGCACAGATACGCAGTATTTT.

In regard to this clone: Its ends do not fully match the called genes, so a read error is possible. This sequence joins TRBV6-6 and TRBJ2-3; no clear D gene. This CDR3 spans 13 amino acids. CDR1 is MNHNY and CDR2 is SVGAGI in the germline V gene (reference sequence). This CDR3 reads CATSDLGTDTQYF. In DNA, the CDR3 is TGTGCCACCAGTGATCTTGGGACAGATACGCAGTATTTT.

The rearrangement links TRBV6-1 to TRBJ1-2, with 7 bases matching TRBD1. Germline CDR1 MNHNS, CDR2 SASEGT. This CDR3 has 15 amino acids. V lost 5 bases to trimming and J lost 1 base; unmatched junction nucleotides: 7. CDR3 nucleotides: TGTGCCAGCAGTTCGAGGGACAGACTTAACTATGGCTACACCTTC. It yields the protein CASSSRDRLNYGYTF.